This T cell receptor beta chain was identified in a study of radiotherapy plus CTLA-4 blockade in lung cancer. Study in general: Objective responses emerged in under 20% of patients, and around 31% attained disease control.

The method was immunoSEQ multiplex PCR; TCRdb's version includes in-frame clones alone and lacks a portion of them. In the table there are tens of thousands of clones, about 88% of which are singletons. The count of this clone is one. Other nucleotide sequences in the sample specify the same CDR3. The CDR3 length is 13 residues. Looked up from germline, CDR1 is SGHRS and CDR2 is YFSETQ. Trimming shortened V by 5 bases and J by 5 bases, and 10 bases separated the two germline ends. Sequenced material: peripheral blood, taken from a patient treated with radiotherapy plus ipilimumab. The chain employs TRBV5-1 and TRBJ2-2; a possible D gene is TRBD1 (5 bases). The sequence came from a human donor with non-small cell lung cancer whose response to radiotherapy plus ipilimumab could not be evaluated. CDR3 sequence reads: CASSLQGTGELFF. Written as DNA, the CDR3 is TGCGCCAGCAGTTTGCAGGGAACCGGGGAGCTGTTTTTT.